This entry describes one T cell receptor beta chain. Its antigen is not identified. TCRdb reprocessed the reads via MiXCR and lists one record per CDR3 protein. The table shows 400 to 600 distinct CDR3 sequences, with roughly a third occurring only once. This CDR3 is 15 amino acids long. V lost 6 bases and J lost 6, with 19 bases in between. CDR1 is MNHNS, CDR2 SASEGT, per germline. The data stem from a study of lung T cells in sarcoidosis with Löfgren's syndrome. Study-wide results and limits: TRAV12-1 and TRBV2 were reportedly most expanded in Löfgren's patients.

Source material: CD4+ T cells from PBMCs. The chain combines TRBV6-1 with TRBJ2-3; D not certain. The source is a human donor with sarcoidosis (Löfgren's syndrome or another form), or a control subject (not recorded which). The CDR3 reads CASSLGDPKVDTQYF. CDR3 in DNA: TGTGCCAGCAGCCTCGGAGACCCCAAGGTCGATACGCAGTATTTT.